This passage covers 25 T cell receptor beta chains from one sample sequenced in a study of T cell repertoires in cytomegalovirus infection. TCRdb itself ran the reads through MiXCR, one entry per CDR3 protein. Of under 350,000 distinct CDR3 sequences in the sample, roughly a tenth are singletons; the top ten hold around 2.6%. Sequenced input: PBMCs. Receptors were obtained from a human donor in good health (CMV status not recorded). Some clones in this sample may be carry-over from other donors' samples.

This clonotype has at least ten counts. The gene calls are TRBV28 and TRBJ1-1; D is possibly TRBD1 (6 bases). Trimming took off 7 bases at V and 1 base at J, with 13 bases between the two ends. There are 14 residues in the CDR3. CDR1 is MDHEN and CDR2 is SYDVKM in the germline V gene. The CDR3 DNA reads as TGTGCCAGCACCCGAGGGGGGGGGAACACTGAAGCTTTCTTT. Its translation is CASTRGGGNTEAFF.

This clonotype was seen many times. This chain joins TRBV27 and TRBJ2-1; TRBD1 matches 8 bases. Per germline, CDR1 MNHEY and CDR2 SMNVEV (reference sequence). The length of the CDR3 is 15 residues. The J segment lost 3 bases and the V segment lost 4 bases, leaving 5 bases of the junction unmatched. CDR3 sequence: CASSYAGTGYNEQFF. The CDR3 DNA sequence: TGTGCCAGCAGTTACGCCGGGACAGGCTACAATGAGCAGTTCTTC.

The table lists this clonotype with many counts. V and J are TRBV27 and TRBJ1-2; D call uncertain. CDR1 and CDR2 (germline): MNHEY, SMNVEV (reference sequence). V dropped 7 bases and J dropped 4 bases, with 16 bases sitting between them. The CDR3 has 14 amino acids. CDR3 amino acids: CASTRIPEGYGYTF. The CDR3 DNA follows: TGTGCCAGCACCAGGATTCCGGAGGGCTATGGCTACACCTTC.

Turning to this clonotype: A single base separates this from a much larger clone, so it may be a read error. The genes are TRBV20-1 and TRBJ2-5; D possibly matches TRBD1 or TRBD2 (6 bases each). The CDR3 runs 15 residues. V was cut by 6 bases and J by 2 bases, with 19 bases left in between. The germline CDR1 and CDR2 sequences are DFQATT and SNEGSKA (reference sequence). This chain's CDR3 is CSAPRRGEPQETQYF. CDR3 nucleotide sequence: TGCAGTGCCCCACGGAGGGGGGAGCCTCAAGAGACCCAGTACTTC.

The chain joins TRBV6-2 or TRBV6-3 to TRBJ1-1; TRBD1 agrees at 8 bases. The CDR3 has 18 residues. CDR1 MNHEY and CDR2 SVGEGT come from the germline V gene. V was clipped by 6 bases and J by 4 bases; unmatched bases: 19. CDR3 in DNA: TGTGCCAGCAGAGGCAGGGGGCCTCGAAATCTTGGTCGCACTGAAGCTTTCTTT. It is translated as CASRGRGPRNLGRTEAFF.

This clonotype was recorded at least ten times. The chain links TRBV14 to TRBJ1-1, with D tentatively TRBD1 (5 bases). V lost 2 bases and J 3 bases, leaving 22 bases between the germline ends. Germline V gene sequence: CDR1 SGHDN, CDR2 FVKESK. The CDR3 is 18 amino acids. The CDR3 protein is CASSQTGGVDGPYTEAFF. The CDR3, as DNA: TGTGCCAGCAGCCAAACGGGAGGGGTGGACGGTCCTTACACTGAAGCTTTCTTT.

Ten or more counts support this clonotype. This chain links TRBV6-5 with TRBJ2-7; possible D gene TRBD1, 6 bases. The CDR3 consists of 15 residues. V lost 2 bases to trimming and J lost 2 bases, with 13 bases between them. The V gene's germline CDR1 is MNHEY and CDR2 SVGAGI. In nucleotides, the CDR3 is TGTGCCAGCAGTTACAGACAGGACAGCCCCTACGAGCAGTACGTC. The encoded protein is CASSYRQDSPYEQYV.

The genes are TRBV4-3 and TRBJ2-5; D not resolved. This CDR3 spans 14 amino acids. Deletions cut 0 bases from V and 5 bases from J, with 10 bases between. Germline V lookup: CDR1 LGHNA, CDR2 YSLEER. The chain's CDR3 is CASSQEFRAETQYF. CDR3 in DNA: TGCGCCAGCAGCCAAGAGTTTAGGGCGGAGACCCAGTACTTC.

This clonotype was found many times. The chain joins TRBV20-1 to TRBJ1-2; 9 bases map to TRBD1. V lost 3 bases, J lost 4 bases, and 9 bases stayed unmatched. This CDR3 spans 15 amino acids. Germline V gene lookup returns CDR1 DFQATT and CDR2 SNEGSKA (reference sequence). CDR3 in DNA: TGCAGTGCTAGCCCACCGGGACAGGGATCCTATGGCTACACCTTC. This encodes CSASPPGQGSYGYTF.

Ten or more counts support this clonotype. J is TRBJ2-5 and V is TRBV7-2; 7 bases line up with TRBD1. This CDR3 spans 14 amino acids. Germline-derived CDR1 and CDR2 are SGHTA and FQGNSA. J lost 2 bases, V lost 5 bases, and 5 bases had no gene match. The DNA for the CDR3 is TGTGCCAGCAGCCCACCGGGACAGCAAGAGACCCAGTACTTC. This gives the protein CASSPPGQQETQYF.

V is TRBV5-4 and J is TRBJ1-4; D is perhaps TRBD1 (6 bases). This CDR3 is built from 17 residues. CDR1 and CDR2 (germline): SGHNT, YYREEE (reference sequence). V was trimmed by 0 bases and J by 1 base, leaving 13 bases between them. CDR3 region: CASSLVTGRQTNEKLFF. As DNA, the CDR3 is TGTGCCAGCAGCTTGGTCACAGGGAGGCAAACTAATGAAAAACTGTTTTTT.

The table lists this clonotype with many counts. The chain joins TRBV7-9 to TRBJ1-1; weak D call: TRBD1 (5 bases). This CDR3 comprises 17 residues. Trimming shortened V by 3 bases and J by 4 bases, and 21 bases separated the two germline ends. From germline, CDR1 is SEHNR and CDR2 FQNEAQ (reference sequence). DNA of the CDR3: TGTGCCAGCAGCTTTGGGTTTGGGGGATTGACGAGCACTGAAGCTTTCTTT. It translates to CASSFGFGGLTSTEAFF.

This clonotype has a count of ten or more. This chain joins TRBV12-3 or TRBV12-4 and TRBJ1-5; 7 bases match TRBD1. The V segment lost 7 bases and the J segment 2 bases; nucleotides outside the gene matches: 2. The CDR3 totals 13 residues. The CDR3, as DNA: TGTGCCAGCAAAGGACAGGGCAATCAGCCCCAGCATTTT. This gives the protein CASKGQGNQPQHF.

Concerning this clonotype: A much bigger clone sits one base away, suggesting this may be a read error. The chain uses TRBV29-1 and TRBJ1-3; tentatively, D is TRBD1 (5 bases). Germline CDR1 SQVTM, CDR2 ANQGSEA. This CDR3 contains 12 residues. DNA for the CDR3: TGCAGCGTTGGTGGGGGAGGAAACACCATATGTTTT. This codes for CSVGGGGNTICF.

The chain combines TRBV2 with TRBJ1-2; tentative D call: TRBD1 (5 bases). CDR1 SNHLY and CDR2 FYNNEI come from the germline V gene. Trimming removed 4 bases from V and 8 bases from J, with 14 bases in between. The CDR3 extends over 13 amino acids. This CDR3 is CASSAEQGSGYTF. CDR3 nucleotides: TGTGCCAGCAGTGCCGAGCAGGGATCGGGCTACACCTTC.

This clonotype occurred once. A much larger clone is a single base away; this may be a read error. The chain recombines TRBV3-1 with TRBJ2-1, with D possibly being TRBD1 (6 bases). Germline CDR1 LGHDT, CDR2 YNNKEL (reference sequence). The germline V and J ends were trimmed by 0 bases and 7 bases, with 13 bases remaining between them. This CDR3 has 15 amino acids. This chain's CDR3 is CASSQDQWTVNEQFF. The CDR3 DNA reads TGTGCCAGCAGCCAAGATCAGTGGACAGTGAATGAGCAGTTCTTC.

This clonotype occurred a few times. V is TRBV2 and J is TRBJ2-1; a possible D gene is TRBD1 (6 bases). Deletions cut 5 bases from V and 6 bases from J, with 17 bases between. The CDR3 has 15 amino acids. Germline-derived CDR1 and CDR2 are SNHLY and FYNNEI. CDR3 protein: CASSRQVDRSNEQFF. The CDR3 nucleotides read TGTGCCAGCAGTAGACAGGTGGATAGGAGCAATGAGCAGTTCTTC.

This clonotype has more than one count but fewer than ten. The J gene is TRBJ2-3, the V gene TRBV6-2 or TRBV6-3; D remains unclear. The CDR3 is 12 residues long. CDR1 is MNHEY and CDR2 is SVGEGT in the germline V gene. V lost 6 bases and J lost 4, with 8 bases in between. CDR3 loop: CASRRLADTQYF. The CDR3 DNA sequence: TGTGCCAGCAGAAGACTGGCAGATACGCAGTATTTT.

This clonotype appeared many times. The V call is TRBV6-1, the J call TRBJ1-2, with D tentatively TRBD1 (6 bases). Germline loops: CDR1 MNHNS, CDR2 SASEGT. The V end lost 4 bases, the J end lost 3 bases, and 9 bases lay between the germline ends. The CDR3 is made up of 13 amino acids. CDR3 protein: CASSVDSYYGYTF. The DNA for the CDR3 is TGTGCCAGCAGTGTGGACAGCTACTATGGCTACACCTTC.

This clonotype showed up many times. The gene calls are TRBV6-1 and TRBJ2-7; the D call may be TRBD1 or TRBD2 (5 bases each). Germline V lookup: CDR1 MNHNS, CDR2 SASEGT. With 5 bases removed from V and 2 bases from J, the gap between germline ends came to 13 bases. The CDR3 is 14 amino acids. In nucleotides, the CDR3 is TGTGCCAGCAGTTCCACGGGACCGACCTACGAGCAGTACTTC. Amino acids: CASSSTGPTYEQYF.

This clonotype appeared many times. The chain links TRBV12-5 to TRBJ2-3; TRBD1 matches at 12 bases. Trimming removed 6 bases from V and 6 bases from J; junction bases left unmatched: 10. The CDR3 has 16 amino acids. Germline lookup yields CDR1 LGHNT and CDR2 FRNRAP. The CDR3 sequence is CASGPGQGAVVDTQYF. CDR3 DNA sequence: TGTGCTAGTGGCCCGGGACAGGGGGCCGTCGTGGATACGCAGTATTTT.

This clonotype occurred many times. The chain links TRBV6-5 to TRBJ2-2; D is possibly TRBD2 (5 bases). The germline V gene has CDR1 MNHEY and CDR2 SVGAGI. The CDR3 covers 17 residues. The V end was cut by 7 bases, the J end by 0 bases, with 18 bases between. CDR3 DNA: TGTGCCAGCACCTTGGAGCGGCACCTCGCGAACACCGGGGAGCTGTTTTTT. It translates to CASTLERHLANTGELFF.

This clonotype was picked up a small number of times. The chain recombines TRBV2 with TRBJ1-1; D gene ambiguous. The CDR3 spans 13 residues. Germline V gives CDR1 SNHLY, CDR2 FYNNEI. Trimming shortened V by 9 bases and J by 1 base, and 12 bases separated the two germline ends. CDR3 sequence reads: CASGVTRNTEAFF. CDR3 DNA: TGTGCCAGTGGGGTTACTAGGAACACTGAAGCTTTCTTT.

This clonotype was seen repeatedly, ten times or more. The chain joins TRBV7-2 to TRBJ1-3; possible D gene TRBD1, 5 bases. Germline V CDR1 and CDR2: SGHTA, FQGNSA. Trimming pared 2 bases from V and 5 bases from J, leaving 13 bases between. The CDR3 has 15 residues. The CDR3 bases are TGTGCCAGCAGCTTAATCGAGGGACCGAGAAACACCATATATTTT. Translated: CASSLIEGPRNTIYF.

CDR3 sequence (DNA): TGCAGTGCTAGGGACGGCGGGGCAGGGGCCAACGTCCTGACTTTC. This codes for CSARDGGAGANVLTF. V gene TRBV20-1 combines with J gene TRBJ2-6; possibly TRBD2 for D (6 bases). V lost 3 bases, J lost 4 bases, and 13 bases lay in between. Germline lookup yields CDR1 DFQATT and CDR2 SNEGSKA (reference sequence). This CDR3 spans 15 amino acids.